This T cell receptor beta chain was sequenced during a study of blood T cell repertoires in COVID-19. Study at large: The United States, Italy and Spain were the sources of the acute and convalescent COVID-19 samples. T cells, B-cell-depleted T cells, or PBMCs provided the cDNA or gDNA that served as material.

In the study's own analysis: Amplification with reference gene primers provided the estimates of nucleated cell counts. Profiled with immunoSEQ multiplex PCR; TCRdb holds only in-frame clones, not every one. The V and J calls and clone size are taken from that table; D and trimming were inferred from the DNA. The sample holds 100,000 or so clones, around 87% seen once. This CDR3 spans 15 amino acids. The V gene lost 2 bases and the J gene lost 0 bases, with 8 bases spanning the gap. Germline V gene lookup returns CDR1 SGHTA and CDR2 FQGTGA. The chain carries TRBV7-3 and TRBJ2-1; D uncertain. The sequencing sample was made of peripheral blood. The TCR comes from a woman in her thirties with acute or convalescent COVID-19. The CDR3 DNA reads TGTGCCAGCAGCTTAGCTCTGAGCTCCTACAATGAGCAGTTCTTC. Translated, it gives CASSLALSSYNEQFF.